These 24 T cell receptor beta chains came from one sample sequenced in a study of blood T cell repertoires in COVID-19. Clones were read by immunoSEQ multiplex PCR, and TCRdb kept only the in-frame ones, dropping some. The sample shows 150,000 to 200,000 clones, more than 70% of them seen only once. Input material: PBMCs or T cells enriched from blood (not recorded which). The receptors originated from a woman aged 25 to 45 who had recovered from COVID-19.

This sequence joins TRBV3-1 (or the pseudogene TRBV3-2) and TRBJ1-1, with TRBD1 matching 9 bases. The V gene end was trimmed by 2 bases and the J gene end by 3 bases; junction bases not matched to a gene: 7. Germline CDR1 LGHDT, CDR2 YNNKEL (reference sequence). The CDR3 is 16 amino acids. CDR3 sequence reads: CASSQPDGDRDTEAFF. The DNA for the CDR3 is TGTGCCAGCAGCCAACCCGACGGGGACAGGGACACTGAAGCTTTCTTT.

The V call is TRBV18, the J call TRBJ2-2; D possibly corresponds to TRBD1 (5 bases). The CDR3 consists of 17 residues. Per germline, CDR1 KGHSH and CDR2 LQKENI. Trimming removed 8 bases at V and 4 bases at J, with 23 bases between. CDR3 loop: CASTPPKFRVGTGELFF. The CDR3 nucleotides are TGTGCCAGCACCCCACCCAAGTTCAGGGTGGGCACCGGGGAGCTGTTTTTT. Full variable domain (missing parts from reference TRBV18 and TRBJ2-2): NAGVMQNPRHLVRRRGQEARLRCSPMKGHSHVYWYRQLPEEGLKFMVYLQKENIIDESGMPKERFSAEFPKEGPSILRIQQVVRGDSAAYFCASTPPKFRVGTGELFFGEGSRLTVL.

The gene calls are TRBV5-6 and TRBJ2-7; TRBD2 matches 8 bases. CDR1 and CDR2 from the germline V gene are SGHDT and YYEEEE. J gave up 7 bases and V 2 bases, and 14 bases lay outside the gene matches. This CDR3 has 16 residues. CDR3 bases: TGTGCCAGCAGCTTCGTTACGGGAGGGACTAGAGGTGAGCAGTACTTC. It specifies CASSFVTGGTRGEQYF. The whole variable domain, filled in from reference TRBV5-6 and TRBJ2-7, reads DAGVTQSPTHLIKTRGQQVTLRCSPKSGHDTVSWYQQALGQGPQFIFQYYEEEERQRGNFPDRFSGHQFPNYSSELNVNALLLGDSALYLCASSFVTGGTRGEQYFGPGTRLTVT.

This clone appeared a few times. The chain combines TRBV7-9 with TRBJ1-1; the D is unclear. This CDR3 is built from 16 residues. V gave up 1 base and J gave up 3 bases, with 15 bases separating them. Germline values: CDR1 SEHNR, CDR2 FQNEAQ (reference sequence). CDR3 coding DNA: TGTGCCAGCAGCTTAGGAAGGCCGGGGAGGCACACTGAAGCTTTCTTT. Encoded protein: CASSLGRPGRHTEAFF.

The rearrangement joins TRBV10-3 to TRBJ1-2; TRBD1 might be the D (5 bases). Germline loops: CDR1 ENHRY, CDR2 SYGVKD. V lost 2 bases and J lost 6, with 7 bases in between. The CDR3 has 12 residues. The CDR3 region has the DNA TGTGCCATCAGTGAGACCAGGGATGGCTACACCTTC. Translating it yields CAISETRDGYTF.

This chain connects TRBV7-2 to TRBJ2-1, with TRBD2 identical over 9 bases. CDR3 size: 16 residues. Unmatched junction bases numbered 9, after V lost 4 bases and J lost 5 bases. CDR1 is SGHTA and CDR2 is FQGNSA in the germline V gene. CDR3 in amino acids: CASSSGRAGGDNEQFF. In DNA form, the CDR3 reads TGTGCCAGCAGCTCCGGGCGAGCGGGAGGCGACAATGAGCAGTTCTTC.

The genes are TRBV18 and TRBJ2-7; TRBD1 is a possible D gene (6 bases). CDR3 length equals 16 residues. Germline V gene lookup returns CDR1 KGHSH and CDR2 LQKENI. The V end was cut by 1 base, the J end by 6 bases, with 19 bases between. CDR3 nucleotide sequence: TGTGCCAGCTCACCACAGGTTCAGGGGAAGTTTTCCGAGCAGTACTTC. This gives the protein CASSPQVQGKFSEQYF.

This clone is a singleton in its sample. This rearrangement joins TRBV12-3 or TRBV12-4 to TRBJ2-7, with a tentative D call TRBD2 (6 bases). CDR3 length: 12 amino acids. Trimming removed 6 bases at V and 6 bases at J, with 12 bases between. The chain's CDR3 is CASSLLGGEQYF. CDR3 nucleotide sequence: TGTGCCAGCAGCTTATTGGGAGGCGAGCAGTACTTC.

The CDR3 reads CASSLLAGVNNEQFF. In DNA form, the CDR3 reads TGTGCCAGCAGCCTTCTAGCGGGAGTAAACAATGAGCAGTTCTTC. The rearrangement links TRBV28 to TRBJ2-1; the match to TRBD2 covers 10 bases. Germline V gives CDR1 MDHEN, CDR2 SYDVKM. The CDR3 sequence is 15 residues long. With 6 bases clipped from V and 5 bases from J, the junction kept 7 bases outside the gene matches.

V is TRBV19 and J is TRBJ1-5; the D is unclear. The CDR3 extends over 15 amino acids. With 1 base removed from V and 3 bases from J, the gap between germline ends came to 10 bases. CDR1 is LNHDA and CDR2 is SQIVND in the germline V gene (reference sequence). CDR3 nucleotide sequence: TGTGCCAGTAGTATAGCGAGAGAGCTCAATCAGCCCCAGCATTTT. Amino acid sequence: CASSIARELNQPQHF. Full variable domain (rest looked up from reference TRBV19 and TRBJ1-5): DGGITQSPKYLFRKEGQNVTLSCEQNLNHDAMYWYRQDPGQGLRLIYYSQIVNDFQKGDIAEGYSVSREKKESFPLTVTSAQKNPTAFYLCASSIARELNQPQHFGDGTRLSIL.

The rearrangement links TRBV18 to TRBJ1-1; D not certain. The CDR3 contains 15 residues. Germline V gene sequence: CDR1 KGHSH, CDR2 LQKENI. The ends were cut back, 1 base at V and 4 bases at J, with 13 bases in the middle. CDR3: CASSPRIQEITEAFF. Written as DNA, the CDR3 is TGTGCCAGCTCACCACGCATCCAGGAAATCACTGAAGCTTTCTTT.

The V gene is TRBV6-5, the J gene TRBJ2-1; 7 bases line up with TRBD2. V lost 7 bases, J lost 0 bases, and 6 bases stayed unmatched. The CDR3 totals 15 residues. Germline loops: CDR1 MNHEY, CDR2 SVGAGI. CDR3 residues: CASKRETYSYNEQFF. The CDR3 region has the DNA TGTGCCAGCAAGCGGGAAACTTACTCCTACAATGAGCAGTTCTTC.

The chain combines TRBV19 with TRBJ2-2, with a possible D match to TRBD1 (5 bases). Germline V gene sequence: CDR1 LNHDA, CDR2 SQIVND (reference sequence). This CDR3 spans 15 amino acids. With 3 bases removed from V and 4 bases from J, the gap between germline ends came to 12 bases. In nucleotides, the CDR3 is TGTGCCAGTAGTATGTGGAGAAGGGGCACCGGGGAGCTGTTTTTT. As protein: CASSMWRRGTGELFF.

The chain couples TRBV10-3 to TRBJ1-3, with D perhaps TRBD1 (5 bases). Trimming stripped 3 bases from V and 2 bases from J, with 5 bases between. CDR1 ENHRY and CDR2 SYGVKD come from the germline V gene. The CDR3 consists of 13 residues. The CDR3 region is CAISDRAGNTIYF. The CDR3 nucleotides are TGTGCCATCAGTGACAGGGCTGGAAACACCATATATTTT.

In DNA form, the CDR3 reads TGTGCCCCGGTATACGCCTATAATTCACCCCTCCACTTT. Protein product: CAPVYAYNSPLHF. The chain employs TRBV24-1 and TRBJ1-6; D is uncertain. V lost 12 bases and J 2 bases, leaving 10 bases between the germline ends. The CDR3 is 13 residues long. CDR1 is KGHDR and CDR2 is SFDVKD in the germline V gene.

The V and J genes are TRBV19 and TRBJ1-2, with D perhaps matching TRBD1 (6 bases). The CDR3 runs to 14 residues. The germline CDR1 and CDR2 sequences are LNHDA and SQIVND (reference sequence). The ends were cut back, 3 bases at V and 8 bases at J, with 16 bases in the middle. As DNA, the CDR3 is TGTGCCAGTAGTATCGTCCACAGGGAAAGCGGCTACACCTTC. Its protein is CASSIVHRESGYTF.

The rearrangement joins TRBV19 to TRBJ2-2; possibly TRBD2 for D (5 bases). V was clipped by 5 bases and J by 0 bases, with 22 bases between them. This CDR3 spans 19 amino acids. Germline V gene sequence: CDR1 LNHDA, CDR2 SQIVND (reference sequence). For the CDR3, the DNA is TGTGCCAGTAGTGTATCGGGATTCAACATGGTCGCGAACACCGGGGAGCTGTTTTTT. It translates to CASSVSGFNMVANTGELFF.

V usage is TRBV24-1 and J usage is TRBJ2-1, with TRBD1 matching 10 bases. Germline trimming cut 3 bases from V and 5 bases from J; bases unmatched to any gene: 9. CDR3 length: 17 amino acids. CDR1 is KGHDR, CDR2 SFDVKD, per germline. The CDR3 reads CATSDPQGQGPNNEQFF. Written as DNA, the CDR3 is TGTGCCACCAGTGATCCGCAGGGACAGGGGCCTAACAATGAGCAGTTCTTC.

V is TRBV7-9 and J is TRBJ2-3; 8 positions match TRBD1. J gave up 3 bases and V 3 bases, and 5 bases lay outside the gene matches. The length of the CDR3 is 15 residues. Germline V gene data show CDR1 as SEHNR and CDR2 as FQNEAQ (reference sequence). The CDR3 bases are TGTGCCAGCAGCTTTGCAGGGGGCGCAACAGATACGCAGTATTTT. It specifies CASSFAGGATDTQYF.

The rearrangement uses TRBV6-5 and TRBJ1-6; weak D call: TRBD1 (5 bases). The CDR3 spans 15 residues. Trimming removed 5 bases at V and 10 bases at J, with 18 bases between. The germline V gene encodes CDR1 MNHEY and CDR2 SVGAGI. Written as DNA, the CDR3 is TGTGCCAGCAGTAGGGGAGGATCGGGGAACTCACCCCTCCACTTT. It translates to CASSRGGSGNSPLHF.

The rearrangement uses TRBV27 and TRBJ2-7; 12 bases align to TRBD2. This CDR3 region has 17 residues. Germline trimming cut 4 bases from V and 1 base from J; bases unmatched to any gene: 8. The germline gives CDR1 MNHEY, CDR2 SMNVEV (reference sequence). CDR3 protein: CASSYLLAGGPSYEQYF. The CDR3 DNA is TGTGCCAGCAGTTACCTCCTAGCGGGAGGGCCGTCCTACGAGCAGTACTTC.

V and J are TRBV7-9 and TRBJ2-7, with D possibly matching TRBD2 (6 bases). The germline V gene has CDR1 SEHNR and CDR2 FQNEAQ (reference sequence). The CDR3 runs to 17 residues. The V end was cut by 6 bases, the J end by 9 bases, with 30 bases between. CDR3 sequence: CASRPRARDSDERGQYF. The CDR3 DNA sequence: TGTGCCAGCAGGCCAAGAGCCCGGGACTCCGATGAGAGGGGGCAGTACTTC.

The J gene is TRBJ1-5, the V gene TRBV6-1, with 10 bases matching TRBD1. Trimming cost V 4 bases and J 4 bases; bases outside gene matches: 10. Per germline, CDR1 MNHNS and CDR2 SASEGT. This CDR3 spans 17 amino acids. The CDR3 DNA reads TGTGCCAGCAGTGGGGGACAGGGGTTTTACGGGAATCAGCCCCAGCATTTT. Translating gives CASSGGQGFYGNQPQHF.

V gene TRBV18 combines with J gene TRBJ1-2; D is possibly TRBD1 (6 bases). The CDR3 is 14 residues long. With 3 bases removed from V and 6 bases from J, the gap between germline ends came to 14 bases. Germline values: CDR1 KGHSH, CDR2 LQKENI. CDR3 loop: CASSPLREGDGYTF. The CDR3 DNA is TGTGCCAGCTCACCCTTGCGGGAGGGGGATGGCTACACCTTC. The full variable domain, with the rest looked up from reference TRBV18 and TRBJ1-2, is NAGVMQNPRHLVRRRGQEARLRCSPMKGHSHVYWYRQLPEEGLKFMVYLQKENIIDESGMPKERFSAEFPKEGPSILRIQQVVRGDSAAYFCASSPLREGDGYTFGSGTRLTVV.